A selection of T cell receptor beta chains follows, all from one sample in a study of T-cell reconstitution after alpha-beta-depleted transplantation in children. TCRdb redid the calling of the PCR reads with MiXCR, one entry per CDR3 protein. The sample records 140,000 or so distinct CDR3 sequences, roughly 8.8% being singletons. The specimen was PBMCs, mostly from graft donor cells, collected 180 days after TCRalphabeta/CD19-depleted stem cell transplant. All receptors derive from a female patient between 2 and 10 years old who had a stem cell transplant for congenital amegakaryocytic thrombocytopenia, so the T cells may come from the graft donor. Each CDR3 is given without its conserved first and last residue. D genes are given only for firm matches.

d_call v_call cdr3_aa
NA TRBV29-1 SVEEGWGLSSYNEQF
TRBD2 TRBV6-1 ASSEPGLAGVGHEQF
NA TRBV28 ASSLYRDTEAF
NA TRBV27 ASSQGRGTYEQY
NA TRBV20-1 SARADLPETQY
NA TRBV19 ASRPRGYDTEAF
TRBD2 TRBV20-1 SAGSGGSSYEQY
NA TRBV20-1 SAPPGGYT
TRBD2 TRBV5-1 ASKPTVNGTSGRAYEQY
NA TRBV4-1 ASGGTGVVEQY
NA TRBV7-2 ASSLGRYNEQF
NA TRBV4-3 ASSQDREVRDGTGELF
NA TRBV7-9 ASTPRGASLYQETQY
TRBD1 TRBV5-1 ASWGTGDYEQY
TRBD2 TRBV5-1 ASSSPRLAGVRIDEQF
TRBD2 TRBV29-1 SVGLASTEQF
TRBD2 TRBV10-2 ASSERWGSGGTYNEQF
NA TRBV28 ASSSWGLANSPLH
NA TRBV6-5 ASSHMWGLEDTQY
NA TRBV5-8 ASSLRLAGASTDTQY
TRBD1 TRBV5-1 ASSWDSPYEQY
NA TRBV19 ASGIGVGTEAF
NA TRBV2 ASSEGDDGLKTEAF
TRBD1 TRBV18 ASSPPLGTGEQY
NA TRBV20-1 SAFITGSFNQPQH
NA TRBV20-1 SASRRVQSTDTQY
NA TRBV3-1 ASRPRGSNTGELF
NA TRBV28 ASSEPGGTDTQY
NA TRBV20-1 SALPRVSQETQY
NA TRBV20-1 SASTDEKLF
NA TRBV20-1 GVADTGELF
NA TRBV12-3/TRBV12-4 ASSPFGWNTEAF
NA TRBV5-1 ASMSGSLETQY
NA TRBV12-3/TRBV12-4 ASSDWVWYGDT
TRBD2 TRBV5-1 ASSLAGNSYNEQF
NA TRBV5-1 ASSPAAGFTYNEQF
NA TRBV5-1 ASSLENYMEKLF
NA TRBV11-2 ASSPRQGTSTDTQY
NA TRBV5-6 ASSLGALSGANVLT
TRBD2 TRBV12-3/TRBV12-4 ASSKSGGASYNEQF
TRBD1 TRBV7-9 ASSSNLAGTGKF
NA TRBV24-1 ATSDFKNTEAF
TRBD1 TRBV12-3/TRBV12-4 ASSPGTGSFYEQY
NA TRBV29-1 SVGRDTYNEQF
TRBD1 TRBV7-9 ASSETGAQETQY
TRBD2 TRBV4-3 ASSQDITSAYTYEQY
NA TRBV5-1 ASSLEGNTGNIQY
NA TRBV5-1 ASSLRDGAGANGLT
NA TRBV3-1 ASSPQDLLGQDTQY
TRBD1 TRBV12-3/TRBV12-4 ASSFRDRARGYT
NA TRBV20-1 SVPGDYQETQY
TRBD1 TRBV20-1 SAWDSRNSPLH
TRBD2 TRBV28 ASSFRLAASYEQY
TRBD2 TRBV12-3/TRBV12-4 ASSFSPSGQETQY